Below, 16 T cell receptor beta chains from the same sample are listed, as sequenced in a study of blood T cell repertoires in COVID-19. Sequenced by immunoSEQ multiplex PCR; TCRdb stores in-frame clones only, minus some. The table includes fewer than 65,000 clones, 90% detected once. Source material: peripheral blood. These receptors all come from a human donor in a cohort sampled during active COVID-19.

The chain couples TRBV5-1 to TRBJ2-5; possible D gene TRBD2, 6 bases. V lost 4 bases, J lost 0 bases, and 13 bases lay in between. The CDR3 runs 15 residues. CDR1 and CDR2 (germline): SGHRS, YFSETQ. The CDR3 DNA follows: TGCGCCAGCAGCGTTCGGGACTCGTACCAAGAGACCCAGTACTTC. This gives the protein CASSVRDSYQETQYF.

The chain couples TRBV7-8 to TRBJ2-6; TRBD1 agrees at 10 bases. The CDR3 has 18 amino acids. Germline lookup yields CDR1 SGHVS and CDR2 FQNEAQ. The trim removed 5 bases at V and 4 bases at J, leaving 11 bases unmatched. The CDR3 region is CASSKPGQGFPGANVLTF. DNA for the CDR3: TGTGCCAGCAGCAAACCGGGACAGGGGTTTCCAGGGGCCAACGTCCTGACTTTC.

The V and J genes are TRBV5-6 and TRBJ1-6; possible D gene TRBD1, 5 bases. The CDR3 runs 19 residues. Germline assignment: CDR1 SGHDT and CDR2 YYEEEE. With 2 bases removed from V and 5 bases from J, the gap between germline ends came to 23 bases. The CDR3 sequence: CASSFPGRGTEGNNSPLHF. DNA for the CDR3: TGTGCCAGCAGCTTTCCCGGGCGTGGGACGGAGGGTAATAATTCACCCCTCCACTTT.

This chain links TRBV27 with TRBJ1-2, with unresolved D. CDR3 length equals 9 residues. V was pared by 6 bases and J by 7 bases, with 3 bases between. Germline V gene data show CDR1 as MNHEY and CDR2 as SMNVEV (reference sequence). The CDR3 region is CASSRGYTF. In nucleotides, the CDR3 is TGTGCCAGCAGCCGTGGCTACACCTTC.

The count of this clone is one. Written as DNA, the CDR3 is TGCGCCAGCAGCCAAGAATGGAGGCGGAACACTGAAGCTTTCTTT. Amino acids: CASSQEWRRNTEAFF. The V gene is TRBV4-1, the J gene TRBJ1-1; D is ambiguous. The CDR3 covers 15 residues. Germline CDR1 and CDR2: MGHRA and YSYEKL. V shed 0 bases and J shed 1 base, with 9 bases lying between them.

J is TRBJ2-1 and V is TRBV24-1; 10 bases map to TRBD2. The germline V gene encodes CDR1 KGHDR and CDR2 SFDVKD. Trimming at V came to 4 bases and at J to 4 bases, leaving 6 bases not matched to a gene. CDR3 length: 16 amino acids. The CDR3 DNA reads TGTGCCACCAGTGACTCGGGACTAGCGTTGTACAATGAGCAGTTCTTC. Encoded protein: CATSDSGLALYNEQFF.

This chain's CDR3 is CARPTQGAFNQPQHF. CDR3 sequence (DNA): TGTGCCAGACCTACTCAGGGGGCGTTTAATCAGCCCCAGCATTTT. This sequence joins TRBV27 and TRBJ1-5, with TRBD1 matching over 8 bases. V lost 9 bases to trimming and J lost 4 bases; unmatched junction nucleotides: 11. CDR1 MNHEY and CDR2 SMNVEV come from the germline V gene (reference sequence). The CDR3 contains 15 residues.

The rearrangement links TRBV19 to TRBJ1-4, with TRBD1 as a possible D gene (5 bases). Germline values: CDR1 LNHDA, CDR2 SQIVND (reference sequence). Trimming left V 6 bases short and J 4 bases short, with 15 bases between. The CDR3 is 15 amino acids. The CDR3 bases are TGTGCCAGTAGCACTCTCGACAGCCGTAATGAAAAACTGTTTTTT. It codes for CASSTLDSRNEKLFF.

The gene calls are TRBV3-1 (or the pseudogene TRBV3-2) and TRBJ2-3; TRBD2 matches at 9 bases. After removal of 4 bases from V and 6 bases from J, the junction contained 11 bases not matched to a gene. Germline CDR1 LGHDT, CDR2 YNNKEL (reference sequence). The CDR3 contains 16 residues. The CDR3 DNA is TGTGCCAGCAGCCCGTTTAGGCGGGAGGGCGTCGATACGCAGTATTTT. Its translation: CASSPFRREGVDTQYF.

V and J are TRBV11-2 and TRBJ1-1, with 9 bases lining up with TRBD1. CDR1 SGHAT and CDR2 FQNNGV come from the germline V gene. This CDR3 has 16 amino acids. V lost 5 bases and J lost 0; bases outside the gene matches: 7. CDR3: CASSLTGTGMNTEAFF. The CDR3 nucleotides are TGTGCCAGCAGCCTGACCGGGACAGGGATGAACACTGAAGCTTTCTTT. The complete variable domain, with remaining parts taken from reference TRBV11-2 and TRBJ1-1, reads EAGVAQSPRYKIIEKRQSVAFWCNPISGHATLYWYQQILGQGPKLLIQFQNNGVVDDSQLPKDRFSAERLKGVDSTLKIQPAKLEDSAVYLCASSLTGTGMNTEAFFGQGTRLTVV.

CDR3 DNA: TGTGCCACCAGTGATTTGCAGTTTGGTATAGACGGGTCCTACGAGCAGTACTTC. It is translated as CATSDLQFGIDGSYEQYF. The chain couples TRBV24-1 to TRBJ2-7, with D hard to call. The CDR3 loop spans 18 amino acids. V was cut by 0 bases and J by 1 base, with 18 bases left in between. Germline CDR1 KGHDR, CDR2 SFDVKD.

This clone was seen only a few times. Without the conserved terminal phenylalanine or tryptophan, this CDR3 likely stems from a read error. Because the CDR3's place on the DNA is in doubt, the DNA is left out and the CDR3 is given as listed by TCRdb. This rearrangement joins TRBV5-1 to TRBJ2-7; TRBD1 is the table's D call and was not checked against the DNA. Counting both end residues, the CDR3 totals 10 amino acids. Germline lookup yields CDR1 SGHRS and CDR2 YFSETQ. This chain's CDR3 is CASSLGDRGP.

This sequence joins TRBV28 and TRBJ1-1; 8 bases are shared with TRBD1. Trimming cost V 6 bases and J 0 bases; bases outside gene matches: 3. This CDR3 comprises 14 residues. In germline, CDR1 is MDHEN, CDR2 SYDVKM. The CDR3 DNA is TGTGCCAGCAGACGGACAGGGATGAACACTGAAGCTTTCTTT. Amino acids: CASRRTGMNTEAFF.

The CDR3 is CASSLGLATRSDTQYF. CDR3 in DNA: TGCGCCAGCAGCTTGGGACTAGCGACCAGATCAGATACGCAGTATTTT. The chain uses TRBV5-1 and TRBJ2-3, with 8 bases lining up with TRBD2. Trimming at V came to 0 bases and at J to 4 bases, leaving 7 bases not matched to a gene. CDR1 SGHRS and CDR2 YFSETQ come from the germline V gene. The CDR3 is 16 amino acids.

CDR3 DNA: TGTGCCAGCTCCAGCCGGACGGACAGCTCCTACGAGCAGTACGTC. Translated: CASSSRTDSSYEQYV. The chain couples TRBV5-4 to TRBJ2-7; D is possibly TRBD1 (6 bases). V gave up 7 bases and J gave up 0 bases, with 17 bases separating them. The CDR3 extends over 15 amino acids. Germline-derived CDR1 and CDR2 are SGHNT and YYREEE (reference sequence).

The table lists this clone with a count of one. The genes are TRBV7-9 and TRBJ1-6, with 8 bases fitting TRBD1. CDR3 length: 16 residues. The V and J ends lost 5 bases and 10 bases, in that order; junction bases with no gene match: 13. Germline V gene sequence: CDR1 SEHNR, CDR2 FQNEAQ (reference sequence). CDR3 nucleotide sequence: TGTGCCAGCAGCCGAACAGGGGGAGGTGGTTGGTCACCCCTCCACTTT. Translation: CASSRTGGGGWSPLHF. The complete variable domain, with remaining parts taken from reference TRBV7-9 and TRBJ1-6, reads DTGVSQNPRHKITKRGQNVTFRCDPISEHNRLYWYRQTLGQGPEFLTYFQNEAQLEKSRLLSDRFSAERPKGSFSTLEIQRTEQGDSAMYLCASSRTGGGGWSPLHFGNGTRLTVT.